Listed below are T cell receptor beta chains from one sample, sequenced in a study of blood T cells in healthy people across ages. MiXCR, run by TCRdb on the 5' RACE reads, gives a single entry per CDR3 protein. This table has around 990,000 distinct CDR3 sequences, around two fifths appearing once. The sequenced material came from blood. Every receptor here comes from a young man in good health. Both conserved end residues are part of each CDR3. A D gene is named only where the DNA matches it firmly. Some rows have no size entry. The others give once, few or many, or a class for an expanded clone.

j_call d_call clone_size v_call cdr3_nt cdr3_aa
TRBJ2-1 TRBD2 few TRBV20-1 TGCAGTGCCATAGCGGGGGGCACCTACTCCTACAATGAGCAGTTCTTC CSAIAGGTYSYNEQFF
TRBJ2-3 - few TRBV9 TGTGCCAGCAGCGTAGAAACGGTAGCCACCCTCCCAACAGATACGCAGTATTTT CASSVETVATLPTDTQYF
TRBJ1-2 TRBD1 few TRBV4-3 TGCGCCAGCAGCCATTCTCCGGGGACAGAGAAATTGTTAGGTGGCTACACCTTC CASSHSPGTEKLLGGYTF
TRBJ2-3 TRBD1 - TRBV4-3 TGCGCCAGCAGCCAACGAATACAGGGGGCGAGAGATACGCAGTATTTT CASSQRIQGARDTQYF
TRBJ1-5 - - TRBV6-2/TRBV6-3 TGTGCCAGCATGGGTACACCCTATAGCAATCAGCCCCAGCATTTT CASMGTPYSNQPQHF
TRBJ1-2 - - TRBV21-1 TGTGCCAGCCACGAAAAAAGTCGACAGGACTATGGCTACACCTTC CASHEKSRQDYGYTF
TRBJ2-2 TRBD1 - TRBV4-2 TGTGCCAGCAGCCAAGGACAGGGCGAGAACACCGGGGAGCCGTTTTTT CASSQGQGENTGEPFF
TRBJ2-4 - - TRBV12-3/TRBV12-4 TGTGCCAGCACCACCGCGAGGGGGGAAGGAACCATTCAGTACTTC CASTTARGEGTIQYF
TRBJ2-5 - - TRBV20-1 TGCAGTGCTAGAGATCGTATGGGTGAGACCCAGTACTTC CSARDRMGETQYF
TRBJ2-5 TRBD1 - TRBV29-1 TGCAGCGTTGAGGAAATCTTTCAGACAGGGGAGTTGGTCAATGAGCAGTACTTC CSVEEIFQTGELVNEQYF
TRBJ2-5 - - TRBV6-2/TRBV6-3 TGTGCCAGCAGTCGGGACACCTACTATCAAGAGACCCAGTACTTC CASSRDTYYQETQYF
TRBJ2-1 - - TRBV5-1 TGCGCCAGCAGCTCGGGACCTTCGAATGAGCAGTTCTTC CASSSGPSNEQFF
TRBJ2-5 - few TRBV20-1 TGCAGTGCCGCTACGCCTTTAGGGACATTTCAAGAGACCCAGTACTTC CSAATPLGTFQETQYF
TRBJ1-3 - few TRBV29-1 TGCAGCGTTGATGGGGGCTCAGGAAACACCATATATTTT CSVDGGSGNTIYF
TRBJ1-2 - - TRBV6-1 TGTGCCCGGACAGAGAGGGTCTATGGCTACACCTTC CARTERVYGYTF
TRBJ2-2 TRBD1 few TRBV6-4 TGTGCCAGCCGGAGGACAGGGACCGCCGGGGAGCTGTTTTTT CASRRTGTAGELFF
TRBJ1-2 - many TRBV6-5 TGTGCCAGCAGTTCCCACAACTATGGCTACACCTTC CASSSHNYGYTF
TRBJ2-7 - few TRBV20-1 TGCAGTGCCCAGGGGACAATCTACGAGCAGTACTTC CSAQGTIYEQYF
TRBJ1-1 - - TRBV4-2 TGTGCCAGCAGCCAAGAACTGACCTGGGGAACTGAAGCTTTCTTT CASSQELTWGTEAFF
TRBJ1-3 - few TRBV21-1 TGTGCCGCGGGGGGCCCCTACTTACAAGCTGGAAACACCATATATTTT CAAGGPYLQAGNTIYF
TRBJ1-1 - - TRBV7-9 TGTGCCAGCAGCCCGAAAATAGGGCAGGGGAACACTGAAGCTTTCTTT CASSPKIGQGNTEAFF
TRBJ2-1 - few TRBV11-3 TGTGCCAGCAGCTTAGGATCAAGTAGCCTCAATGAGCAGTTCTTC CASSLGSSSLNEQFF
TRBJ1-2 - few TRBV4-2 TGTGCCAGCAGCCAAGAAACCTGGGCGAACTATGGCTACACCTTC CASSQETWANYGYTF
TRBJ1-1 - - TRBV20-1 TGCAGTGCTAGAGATCTAGTGCAGATGAACACTGAAGCTTTCTTT CSARDLVQMNTEAFF
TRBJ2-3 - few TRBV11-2 TGTGCCAGCAGCCTGGTGGGAATCACAGATACGCAGTATTTT CASSLVGITDTQYF
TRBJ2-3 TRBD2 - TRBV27 TGTGCCAGCAGGCCCGGGGGGGAGACACCTAGCACAGATACGCAGTATTTT CASRPGGETPSTDTQYF
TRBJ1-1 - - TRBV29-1 TGCAGCGTTGCTCCTGGGGCAGACACTGAAGCTTTCTTT CSVAPGADTEAFF
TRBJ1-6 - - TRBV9 TGTGCCAGCAGCGTAGCTAAACATTCACCCCTCCACTTT CASSVAKHSPLHF
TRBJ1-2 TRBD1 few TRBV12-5 TGTGCTAGTGGTCCAGGGACAGGGAAATCGGCTGGCTACACCTTC CASGPGTGKSAGYTF
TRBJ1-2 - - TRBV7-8 TGTGCCAGCAGCTTAGCATCTGGTTCAACTATCTATGGCTACACCTTC CASSLASGSTIYGYTF
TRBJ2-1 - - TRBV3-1 TGTGCCAGCAGCCCAAGACTCCCTGAGCAGGGGCGCTACAATGAGCAGTTCTTC CASSPRLPEQGRYNEQFF
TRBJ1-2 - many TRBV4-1 TGCGCCAGCAGCCCTATCCAGGGGAGGGATGGCTACACCTTC CASSPIQGRDGYTF